This is a list of T cell receptor beta chains from one sample in a study of blood T cell repertoires in COVID-19. Libraries were prepared by immunoSEQ multiplex PCR; TCRdb keeps only in-frame clonotypes and omits some of them. Of approximately 16,000 clones in the sample, 70% to 90% are singletons; the top ten hold 31%. Sequencing input: peripheral blood. The receptor set was obtained from an elderly woman with COVID-19, enrolled during active disease. Both conserved end residues are part of each CDR3. The order of the fields is clone size, V gene, J gene, D gene, CDR3 DNA, CDR3 protein. A D gene is named only where the DNA matches it firmly. Some rows mark clone size as missing; the rest say once, few, many or name a class of expanded clone.

NA	TRBV5-1	TRBJ1-1	NA	TGCGCCAGCAGCTTGTTCCCAGAATCGAACACTGAAGCTTTCTTT	CASSLFPESNTEAFF
NA	TRBV19	TRBJ1-5	NA	TGTGCCAGTAGAAGCCGAAGGACAGTCAATCAGCCCCAGCATTTT	CASRSRRTVNQPQHF
once	TRBV5-4	TRBJ2-3	TRBD1	TGTGCCAGCAGCTTGCGGACAGGGAGCACAGATACGCAGTATTTT	CASSLRTGSTDTQYF
NA	TRBV9	TRBJ2-3	TRBD2	TGTGCCAGCAGCGTGTTAGCGGGCTCAGATACGCAGTATTTT	CASSVLAGSDTQYF
NA	TRBV9	TRBJ1-1	TRBD1	TGTGCCAGCAGCCCCGGGGACAGGGTGGGGTATGCTTTCTTT	CASSPGDRVGYAFF
NA	TRBV10-3	TRBJ2-3	TRBD2	TGTGCCGTGGGACTAGCGGTCGCTCCAGATACGCAGTATTTT	CAVGLAVAPDTQYF
NA	TRBV19	TRBJ1-2	TRBD1	TGTGCCAGTAGTGTCTCCGGGACAGATAGATATGGCTACACCTTC	CASSVSGTDRYGYTF
NA	TRBV18	TRBJ2-7	TRBD1	TGTGCCAGCTCACCGAGACAGGGAGCCTACGAGCAGTACTTC	CASSPRQGAYEQYF
once	TRBV11-2	TRBJ2-1	TRBD2	TGTGCCAGCAGCCCAAGAGCGGGGGGGCAGCGCAATGAGCAGTTCTTC	CASSPRAGGQRNEQFF
few	TRBV7-2	TRBJ1-2	NA	TGTGCCAGCAGCTTAGTGACAGTCTATGGCTACACCTTC	CASSLVTVYGYTF
NA	TRBV6-2/TRBV6-3	TRBJ2-7	NA	TGTGCCAGCAGTTACGCTGAGTACGAGCAGTACTTC	CASSYAEYEQYF
NA	TRBV7-9	TRBJ1-1	TRBD1	TGTGCCAGCAGGTGGACAGGGAACATTGAAGCTTTCTTT	CASRWTGNIEAFF
NA	TRBV2	TRBJ2-3	NA	TGTGCCACCCTCGGCGGGGACTCTACCACAGATACGCAGTATTTT	CATLGGDSTTDTQYF
NA	TRBV7-9	TRBJ1-5	TRBD1	TGTGCCAGCAGCACCTGGACAGGGACGGAACAGCCCCAGCATTTT	CASSTWTGTEQPQHF
NA	TRBV5-6	TRBJ1-4	TRBD1	TGTGCCAGCAGCGGGGACAGACGAGAAAAACTGTTTTTT	CASSGDRREKLFF
NA	TRBV5-4	TRBJ2-3	NA	TGTGCCAGCAGCGGACCGGGACTAGATACGCAGTATTTT	CASSGPGLDTQYF
NA	TRBV9	TRBJ1-2	NA	TGTGCCAGCAGCGTAGCGGTTTGGGAAAGGGGCGAGAATGGCTACACCTTC	CASSVAVWERGENGYTF
NA	TRBV7-9	TRBJ1-2	NA	TGTGCCAGCAGCTTAGTGTTACTTTATGGCTACACCTTC	CASSLVLLYGYTF
NA	TRBV6-1	TRBJ2-3	TRBD2	TGTGCCAGCAGTGAAAGGGGGACTAGCGTCTCAAGCACAGATACGCAGTATTTT	CASSERGTSVSSTDTQYF
NA	TRBV10-3	TRBJ2-1	TRBD1	TGTGCCATCAGTCCCCAACAGGGGTACAATGAGCAGTTCTTC	CAISPQQGYNEQFF
NA	TRBV19	TRBJ1-5	TRBD1	TGTGCCAGTGACAGGGTTCAGCCCCAGCATTTT	CASDRVQPQHF
once	TRBV6-5	TRBJ2-3	TRBD1	TGTGCCAGCAGTTATAGGGGGCCCTCTAGCACAGATACGCAGTATTTT	CASSYRGPSSTDTQYF
NA	TRBV6-5	TRBJ2-2	NA	TGTGCCAGTTCCCGGGACATGAACACCGGGGAGCTGTTTTTT	CASSRDMNTGELFF
NA	TRBV9	TRBJ1-2	TRBD1	TGTGCCAGCAGTGACAGGGACGATAACTATGGCTACACCTTC	CASSDRDDNYGYTF
NA	TRBV3-1/TRBV3-2	TRBJ2-1	NA	TGTGCCAGCAGCCAAGATGGGGGGATGGGCAATGAGCAGTTCTTC	CASSQDGGMGNEQFF
NA	TRBV7-9	TRBJ2-5	NA	TGTGCCAGCAGCTTATCAGCGCAAGAGACCCAGTACTTC	CASSLSAQETQYF
NA	TRBV10-3	TRBJ2-3	TRBD2	TGTGCCATCAGTGCCGGACTAGCGGGGGGGCCATTAGATACGCAGTATTTT	CAISAGLAGGPLDTQYF
NA	TRBV6-5	TRBJ1-5	NA	TGTGCCAGCTCCGGGGAGGGCAATCAGCCCCAGCATTTT	CASSGEGNQPQHF
NA	TRBV5-4	TRBJ2-7	TRBD2	TGTGCCAGCAGCCGTAGCGGGGGCCCCTCCTACGAGCAGTACTTC	CASSRSGGPSYEQYF
NA	TRBV7-2	TRBJ1-1	NA	TGTGCCAGCAGCTTGGGGCAGAGAAACACTGAAGCTTTCTTT	CASSLGQRNTEAFF
NA	TRBV28	TRBJ2-1	TRBD1	TGTGCCAGCAGTACAGGGGGAAGTTACAATGAGCAGTTCTTC	CASSTGGSYNEQFF
NA	TRBV5-1	TRBJ2-7	TRBD2	TGCGCCAGCAGCTTACCGGGAGGGCCAGGGGAGCAGTACTTC	CASSLPGGPGEQYF
NA	TRBV7-9	TRBJ2-7	TRBD1	TGTGCCAGCAGCTTAGCTGGGACAGCTGGTTACGAGCAGTACTTC	CASSLAGTAGYEQYF
NA	TRBV5-1	TRBJ2-7	NA	TGCGCCAGCAGCCTCCCCCGTACAGACGAGCAGTACTTC	CASSLPRTDEQYF
NA	TRBV7-9	TRBJ2-7	TRBD1	TGTGCCAGCAGCTTAGCCGGGACAGGTGCCTACGAGCAGTACTTC	CASSLAGTGAYEQYF
NA	TRBV3-1/TRBV3-2	TRBJ2-5	TRBD1	TGTGCCAGCAGCTATAGACAGGGGACGTCCCAAGAGACCCAGTACTTC	CASSYRQGTSQETQYF
few	TRBV7-9	TRBJ2-7	NA	TGTGCCAGCAGCCCCTTATTTGGGAGCTACGAGCAGTACTTC	CASSPLFGSYEQYF
NA	TRBV3-1/TRBV3-2	TRBJ1-1	NA	TGTGCCAGCACCGCAACCCGAGGGGGATCCAACACTGAAGCTTTCTTT	CASTATRGGSNTEAFF
NA	TRBV7-7	TRBJ2-5	TRBD2	TGTGCCAGCAGCCACGGACTAGCGGGAGGCGAGGAGACCCAGTACTTC	CASSHGLAGGEETQYF
NA	TRBV4-2	TRBJ1-2	NA	TGTGCCAGCAGCCAAGATCCCGCAGCTAACTATGGCTACACCTTC	CASSQDPAANYGYTF
NA	TRBV27	TRBJ2-1	TRBD2	TGTGCCAGCAGTTTTCTGGGGGGGGCCTACAATGAGCAGTTCTTC	CASSFLGGAYNEQFF
medium-sized	TRBV7-9	TRBJ1-2	TRBD1	TGTGCCAGCAGCATTACAGGGGTGCACTATGGCTACACCTTC	CASSITGVHYGYTF
NA	TRBV7-9	TRBJ1-3	NA	TGTGCCAGCAGCATATCCGGAAACACCATATATTTT	CASSISGNTIYF
NA	TRBV23-1	TRBJ1-1	TRBD1	TGCGCCAGCAGTCGACAGGCCGCCGACAGGGCGGACACTGAAGCTTTCTTT	CASSRQAADRADTEAFF
NA	TRBV7-2	TRBJ2-5	TRBD2	TGTGCCAGCAGCCGGACTAGCGGGGGGGGAGAGACCCAGTACTTC	CASSRTSGGGETQYF
NA	TRBV4-2	TRBJ1-1	NA	TGTGCCAGCAGCCGTAGGGGCGACACTGAAGCTTTCTTT	CASSRRGDTEAFF
NA	TRBV12-5	TRBJ1-3	NA	TGTGCTAGTGGTTTGGTTGAGGATACGGGAAACACCATATATTTT	CASGLVEDTGNTIYF
NA	TRBV7-2	TRBJ2-7	TRBD2	TGTGCCAGCAGCTTAGTAGCTAGCGGGGCGGGAAATATCCCCTACGAGCAGTACTTC	CASSLVASGAGNIPYEQYF
NA	TRBV5-7	TRBJ1-3	NA	TGTGCCAGCAGCTTCGTCAGGGTCGAACCCCTCTGTGGAAACACCATATATTTT	CASSFVRVEPLCGNTIYF
NA	TRBV12-2	TRBJ2-1	NA	TGTGCAAGTCGCTTAGGAGCGGGGGGTGACAGCTCCTACAATGAGCAGTTCTTC	CASRLGAGGDSSYNEQFF
NA	TRBV28	TRBJ1-4	TRBD1	TGTGCCAGCAGTGGGAGAGGGGGGACAGGGTGGAATGAAAAACTGTTTTTT	CASSGRGGTGWNEKLFF
NA	TRBV4-2	TRBJ2-3	TRBD2	TGTGCCAGCAGCCTGGGACTACAAACAGATACGCAGTATTTT	CASSLGLQTDTQYF
NA	TRBV5-6	TRBJ2-4	TRBD1	TGTGCCAGCAGCTTACTCCGGGACAGACATCTAGCCAAAAACATTCAGTACTTC	CASSLLRDRHLAKNIQYF
once	TRBV5-1	TRBJ2-7	TRBD1	TGCGCCAGCAGCTTGGACAGGGGCGGCTACGAGCAGTACTTC	CASSLDRGGYEQYF
NA	TRBV10-3	TRBJ1-1	TRBD1	TGTGCCATCAGTGTAGCTACCCCGGGACAGGGGAACACTGAAGCTTTCTTT	CAISVATPGQGNTEAFF
NA	TRBV6-5	TRBJ1-1	NA	TGTGCCAGCCTGGAGCGGGCGGTGAACACTGAAGCTTTCTTT	CASLERAVNTEAFF
NA	TRBV28	TRBJ2-1	TRBD2	TGTGCCAGCAGGGTGACTAGCGGGAGTAATGAGCAGTTCTTC	CASRVTSGSNEQFF
NA	TRBV10-3	TRBJ1-2	TRBD1	TGTGCCATCAGGAAGGAACAGGGGGCGGGTGGCTACACCTTC	CAIRKEQGAGGYTF
NA	TRBV5-1	TRBJ2-7	TRBD1	TGCGCCAGCAGCCCGCGGACAGGGGGCCTAAATTCCTACGAGCAGTACTTC	CASSPRTGGLNSYEQYF
NA	TRBV15	TRBJ2-3	TRBD2	TGTGCCACCAGCAGTTGGACTAGCGGGTACACAGATACGCAGTATTTT	CATSSWTSGYTDTQYF